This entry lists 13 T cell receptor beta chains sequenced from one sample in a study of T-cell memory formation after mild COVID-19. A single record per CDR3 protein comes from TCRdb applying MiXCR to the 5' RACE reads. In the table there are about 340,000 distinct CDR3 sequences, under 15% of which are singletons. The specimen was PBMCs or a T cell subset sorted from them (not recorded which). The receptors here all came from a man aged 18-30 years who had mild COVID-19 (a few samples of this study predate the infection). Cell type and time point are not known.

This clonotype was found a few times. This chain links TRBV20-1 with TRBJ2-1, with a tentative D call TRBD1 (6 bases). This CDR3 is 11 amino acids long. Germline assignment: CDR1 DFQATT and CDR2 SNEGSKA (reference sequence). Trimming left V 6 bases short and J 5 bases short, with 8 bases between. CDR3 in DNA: TGCAGTGCCCGACAGGACAATGAGCAGTTCTTC. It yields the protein CSARQDNEQFF.

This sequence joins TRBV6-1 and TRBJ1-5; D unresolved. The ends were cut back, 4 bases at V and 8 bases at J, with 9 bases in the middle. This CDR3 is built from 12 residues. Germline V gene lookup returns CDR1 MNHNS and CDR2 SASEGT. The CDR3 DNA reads TGTGCCAGCAGTGGGGTAAAGGAGCCCCAGCATTTT. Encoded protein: CASSGVKEPQHF.

The CDR3 is CASSVEPGAFYEQYF. Here the CDR3 DNA reads TGTGCCAGCAGCGTAGAACCGGGGGCCTTCTACGAGCAGTACTTC. J is TRBJ2-7 and V is TRBV9; TRBD1 or TRBD2 may be the D gene (6 bases each). The V gene lost 0 bases and the J gene lost 3 bases, with 13 bases spanning the gap. The CDR3 has 15 amino acids. The germline gives CDR1 SGDLS, CDR2 YYNGEE.

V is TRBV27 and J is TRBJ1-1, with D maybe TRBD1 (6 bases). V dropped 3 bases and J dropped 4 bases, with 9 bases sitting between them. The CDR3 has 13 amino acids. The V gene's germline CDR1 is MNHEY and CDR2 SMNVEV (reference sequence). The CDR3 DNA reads TGTGCCAGCAGTTTGTGGGGGGCCACTGAAGCTTTCTTT. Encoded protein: CASSLWGATEAFF.

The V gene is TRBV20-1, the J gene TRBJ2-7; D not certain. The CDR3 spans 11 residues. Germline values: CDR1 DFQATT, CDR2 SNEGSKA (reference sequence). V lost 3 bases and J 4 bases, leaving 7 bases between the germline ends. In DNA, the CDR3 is TGCAGTGCTAGTAACGCTTACGAGCAGTACTTC. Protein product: CSASNAYEQYF.

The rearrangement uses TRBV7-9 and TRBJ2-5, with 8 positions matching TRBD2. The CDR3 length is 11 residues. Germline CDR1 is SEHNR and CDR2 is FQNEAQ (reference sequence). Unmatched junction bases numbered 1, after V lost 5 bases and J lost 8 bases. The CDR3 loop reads CASSREGTQYF. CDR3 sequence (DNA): TGTGCCAGCAGCCGGGAGGGAACCCAGTACTTC.

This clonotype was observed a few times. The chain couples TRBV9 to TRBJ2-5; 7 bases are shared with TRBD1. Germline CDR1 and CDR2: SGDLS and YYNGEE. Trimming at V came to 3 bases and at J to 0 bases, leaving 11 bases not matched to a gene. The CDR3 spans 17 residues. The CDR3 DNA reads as TGTGCCAGCAGCGATGGGGCCAGGGGGTCGTACCAAGAGACCCAGTACTTC. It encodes CASSDGARGSYQETQYF.

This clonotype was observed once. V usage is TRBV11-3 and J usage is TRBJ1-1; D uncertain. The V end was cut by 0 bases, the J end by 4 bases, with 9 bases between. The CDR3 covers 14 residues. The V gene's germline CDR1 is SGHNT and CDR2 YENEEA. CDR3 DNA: TGTGCCAGCAGCTTAGATGGCCAGGCCACTGAAGCTTTCTTT. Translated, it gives CASSLDGQATEAFF.

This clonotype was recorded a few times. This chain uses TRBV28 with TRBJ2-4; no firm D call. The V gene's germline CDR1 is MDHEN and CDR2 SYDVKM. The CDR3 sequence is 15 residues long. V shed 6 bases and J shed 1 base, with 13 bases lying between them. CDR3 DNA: TGTGCCAGCAGCGCTGTTGGTGTTGCCAAAAACATTCAGTACTTC. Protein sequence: CASSAVGVAKNIQYF. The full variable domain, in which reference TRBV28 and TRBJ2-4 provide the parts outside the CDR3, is DVKVTQSSRYLVKRTGEKVFLECVQDMDHENMFWYRQDPGLGLRLIYFSYDVKMKEKGDIPEGYSVSREKKERFSLILESASTNQTSMYLCASSAVGVAKNIQYFGAGTRLSVL.

In nucleotides, the CDR3 is TGTGCCAGCAGCCTCGGACAGGGGGACAGACAGCCCCAGCATTTT. Translating it yields CASSLGQGDRQPQHF. V usage is TRBV6-6 and J usage is TRBJ1-5; 10 nucleotides line up with TRBD1. The V segment lost 6 bases and the J segment 7 bases; nucleotides outside the gene matches: 9. Germline V gene lookup returns CDR1 MNHNY and CDR2 SVGAGI (reference sequence). The CDR3 is 15 amino acids.

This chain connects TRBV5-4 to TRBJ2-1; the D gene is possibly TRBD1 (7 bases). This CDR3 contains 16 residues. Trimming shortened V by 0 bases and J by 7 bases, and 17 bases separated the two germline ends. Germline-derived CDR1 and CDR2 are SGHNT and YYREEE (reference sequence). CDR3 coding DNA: TGTGCCAGCAGCTTGGGAGGCCAGGGGGGCCTTAATGAGCAGTTCTTC. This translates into CASSLGGQGGLNEQFF.

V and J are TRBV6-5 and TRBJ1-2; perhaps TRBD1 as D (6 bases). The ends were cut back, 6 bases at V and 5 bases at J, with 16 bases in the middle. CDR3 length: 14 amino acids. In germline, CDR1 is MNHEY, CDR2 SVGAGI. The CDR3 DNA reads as TGTGCCAGCAGGTCGGTTAACAGGGCGTATGGCTACACCTTC. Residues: CASRSVNRAYGYTF.

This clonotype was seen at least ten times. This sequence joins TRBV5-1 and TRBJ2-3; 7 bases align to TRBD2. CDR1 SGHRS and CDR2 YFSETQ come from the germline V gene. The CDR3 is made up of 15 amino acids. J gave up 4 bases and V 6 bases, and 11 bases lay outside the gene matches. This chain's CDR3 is CASTPTPGGADTQYF. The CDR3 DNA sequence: TGCGCCAGCACCCCAACGCCGGGGGGTGCAGATACGCAGTATTTT.